This note documents a single T cell receptor beta chain sequence. Germline CDR1 SGDLS, CDR2 YYNGEE. V lost 4 bases, J lost 4 bases, and 13 bases stayed unmatched. The CDR3 totals 17 residues. Only in-frame clones appear in the TCRdb table, and some are missing; sequencing was by immunoSEQ multiplex PCR. The sample records some 95,000 clones, approximately 81% being singletons. The sample comes from a study of control samples from healthy donors and cancer patients. The chain is built from TRBV9 and TRBJ2-3; TRBD2 aligns across 9 bases. The TCR was taken from a woman aged 30 to 39 in good health. The sequencing input was blood. CDR3 nucleotide sequence: TGTGCCAGCAGCTCCCGAGTGGCGGGGGGGCGATCAGATACGCAGTATTTT. Its translation: CASSSRVAGGRSDTQYF.